This TCR beta chain originates from a study of cytomegalovirus exposure and HLA in healthy donors. Looking at the study overall: Unique TCRs numbering roughly 80 million, obtained from HLA-typed donors, made up an early data release.

V dropped 0 bases and J dropped 9; count of bases not matched to a gene: 12. The CDR3 extends over 17 amino acids. Germline CDR1 is SGHTA and CDR2 is FQGNSA. Nominally healthy donors provided the samples, though records likely missed some immune exposures. Study-level findings and limits: When a later analysis was performed, an Asian-associated ancestry cluster reportedly had fewer N-insertions than the approximately 680-donor mean.

As concerns this clone: Its target is unknown.

PCR employed 60 Vbeta and 13 Jbeta primers. TCRdb's table, derived via immunoSEQ multiplex PCR, lists solely in-frame clones and lacks some. The data hold some 250,000 clones, with around 76% observed a single time. The origin of this receptor is a woman aged 35 to 49 in good health and CMV-seropositive. Sequenced: PBMCs. J is TRBJ2-1 and V is TRBV7-2; TRBD2 agrees at 9 bases. The CDR3 DNA sequence: TGTGCCAGCAGCTTAGCGGGGAGGAGACTAGCGGACTCTGAGCAGTTCTTC. Protein product: CASSLAGRRLADSEQFF.